This T cell receptor beta chain was captured in a study of cytomegalovirus exposure and HLA in healthy donors. Whole-study findings and limits: Clonal expansion, a later analysis showed, was greater in HLA-associated TCR beta chains than in equally common others. Later analysis demonstrated an association between a missense DCLRE1C variant and TCR beta V- and J-gene trimming. It was reported that TCR beta sequences correctly inferred the HLA-A and HLA-B alleles for most subjects. Approximately 17,000 TCR beta sequences were associated with HLA alleles at 0.05 false discovery rate in a later analysis.

Amplification used 60 Vbeta primers and 13 Jbeta primers. Generated by immunoSEQ multiplex PCR, the TCRdb table keeps only in-frame clones and is missing some. The sample has more than 20,000 clones, about four fifths seen once. The germline V gene has CDR1 SGHVS and CDR2 FNYEAQ. V lost 1 base, J lost 3 bases, and 7 bases lay in between. The CDR3 is 13 amino acids. Note on this clone: The antigen is not known. Other DNA sequences within the sample encode an identical CDR3.

The J gene is TRBJ2-7, the V gene TRBV7-6; D is undetermined. Sequencing was performed on PBMCs. The sequence was collected from a male donor in good health and CMV-seronegative. The CDR3 coding sequence is TGTGCCAGCAGCTTAGGCCCTAACTACGAGCAGTACTTC. Its translation: CASSLGPNYEQYF.